This T cell receptor (beta chain) was observed in a study of Tregs in tolerant kidney transplant recipients. Thawed PBMCs were FACS-sorted into unstimulated CD4+CD25+CD127- regulatory T cells, CD4+CD25- non-regulatory cells, CD4 and CD8 cells. Profiled with immunoSEQ multiplex PCR; TCRdb holds only in-frame clones, not every one. The sample holds some 88,000 clones; about 92% are singletons and the top ten take 4.5% to 5%. The ends were cut back, 5 bases at V and 7 bases at J, with 14 bases in the middle. CDR3 length: 13 amino acids. Per the germline V gene, CDR1 is SGDLS and CDR2 is YYNGEE. Study conclusions and caveats: Expanding Tregs on activated donor B cells appeared to best identify donor-specific TCRbeta clones.

To note about this clone: Antigen specificity is unknown.

Sequenced material: CD8+ T cells from blood. This receptor was identified in a human donor in good health. V and J are TRBV9 and TRBJ2-3; D is possibly TRBD2 (5 bases). CDR3 nucleotide sequence: TGTGCCAGCAGAGCGGCCCCGGGAAATACGCAGTATTTT. The encoded protein is CASRAAPGNTQYF. The variable domain in full, with the rest retrieved from reference TRBV9 and TRBJ2-3, is DSGVTQTPKHLITATGQRVTLRCSPRSGDLSVYWYQQSLDQGLQFLIQYYNGEERAKGNILERFSAQQFPDLHSELNLSSLELGDSALYFCASRAAPGNTQYFGPGTRLTVL.